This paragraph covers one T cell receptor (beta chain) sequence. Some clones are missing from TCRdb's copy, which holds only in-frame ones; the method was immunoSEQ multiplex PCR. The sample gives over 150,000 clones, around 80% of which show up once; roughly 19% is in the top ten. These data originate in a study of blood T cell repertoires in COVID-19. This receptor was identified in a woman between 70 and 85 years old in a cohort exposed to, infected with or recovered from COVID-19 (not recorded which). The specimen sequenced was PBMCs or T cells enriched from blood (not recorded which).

The CDR3 reads CASSPFDRVAEQYF. The CDR3 DNA reads TGTGCCAGCTCACCATTCGACAGGGTCGCCGAGCAGTACTTC. V usage is TRBV18 and J usage is TRBJ2-7; 7 bases are shared with TRBD1. Per germline, CDR1 KGHSH and CDR2 LQKENI. The V segment lost 2 bases and the J segment 6 bases; nucleotides outside the gene matches: 7. The length of the CDR3 is 14 residues.